This T cell receptor (beta chain) was sequenced in a study of OX40 agonist ivuxolimab in advanced cancers. With regard to this clone: What it binds is not known.

Study findings and constraints: Relative to CD4+, CD8+ T cells held more expanded clones on average.

The germline CDR1 and CDR2 sequences are LGHNA and YSLEER. CDR3 length equals 17 residues. The V and J ends lost 0 bases and 6 bases respectively, with 19 bases between them. The data were produced by immunoSEQ multiplex PCR, yet TCRdb's version contains in-frame clones alone and is incomplete. Of approximately 79,000 clones in the sample, roughly 86% were seen once. This sample comprised CD4+ or CD8+ T cells sorted from blood, obtained in a trial of the OX40 agonist ivuxolimab. This sequence joins TRBV4-3 and TRBJ2-3; tentatively, D is TRBD2 (7 bases). The receptor was derived from an adult with an advanced solid tumor such as melanoma, head and neck, liver or kidney cancer. CDR3: CASSQDGGAYSGDTQYF. DNA of the CDR3: TGCGCCAGCAGCCAAGATGGGGGGGCGTATTCAGGTGATACGCAGTATTTT.